The 19 T cell receptor beta chains below come from one sample, sequenced in a study of tumor-infiltrating lymphocytes in primary liver carcinoma. Co-extraction of RNA and DNA was performed on about 20-32 mg of unsorted bulk tissue. The template, roughly 510 ng total RNA, yielded TCR beta cDNA made with a constant-region primer. Library construction for TCR beta comprised three nested multiplex PCR rounds performed with slightly modified ARM-PCR. The two initial PCR rounds, roughly 11 cycles each, used TRBV1-TRBV30 forward and C-beta reverse primers. TCRdb independently ran MiXCR on the multiplex PCR reads; one entry per CDR3 protein. The table has 99,000 or so distinct CDR3 sequences, 80% to 85% seen once. What was sequenced was liver tumor tissue from sampling region 3. Documented subset: tumor region T3, left-lateral pole. Source of these receptors: a man aged 40-50 years with primary liver carcinoma and hepatitis B virus infection.

On this clonotype: A much larger clone lies a single base off, so this may be a read error. The chain employs TRBV6-4 and TRBJ2-3; D possibly corresponds to TRBD1 (6 bases). Per the germline V gene, CDR1 is MRHNA and CDR2 is SNTAGT. The length of the CDR3 is 14 residues. The CDR3 DNA reads as TGTGTCAGCAGTGAACAGGGTGTCGCAGATACGCAGTATTTT. Translation: CVSSEQGVADTQYF.

On this clonotype: The germline gene is not matched at one end of the junction; a read error may be the cause. The chain recombines TRBV11-2 with TRBJ2-4; D is ambiguous. Germline lookup yields CDR1 SGHAT and CDR2 FQNNGV. The CDR3 runs 15 residues. The CDR3 reads CASTTSAVYKYIQYF. CDR3 sequence (DNA): TGTGCCAGCACCACTTCTGCGGTATACAAATACATTCAGTACTTC.

For this clonotype: The conserved closing phenylalanine or tryptophan is absent in this CDR3, likely reflecting a read error. The DNA is left out, because the CDR3 cannot be placed on it with certainty; the CDR3 is given as TCRdb lists it. This chain joins TRBV5-4 and TRBJ2-1; TRBD2 is the table's D call and was not checked against the DNA. The CDR3 is 14 amino acids in total, end residues counted. Germline V lookup: CDR1 SGHNT, CDR2 YYREEE (reference sequence). The chain's CDR3 is CASNLGGGNNELFL.

This clonotype occurred many times. The genes are TRBV28 and TRBJ2-2; D might be TRBD2 (5 bases). With 7 bases removed from V and 4 bases from J, the gap between germline ends came to 16 bases. Per the germline V gene, CDR1 is MDHEN and CDR2 is SYDVKM. This CDR3 spans 15 amino acids. For the CDR3, the DNA is TGTGCCAGCACCCGCCGGCTAGCCTCCACCGGGGAGCTGTTTTTT. The encoded protein is CASTRRLASTGELFF.

This sequence joins TRBV6-6 and TRBJ1-5; no definite D call. Germline CDR1 MNHNY, CDR2 SVGAGI (reference sequence). Trimming removed 9 bases at V and 3 bases at J, with 24 bases between. The CDR3 runs 17 residues. CDR3 region: CASSPYLDDRFNQPQHF. The CDR3 bases are TGTGCCAGTAGCCCCTACCTGGATGATCGCTTCAATCAGCCCCAGCATTTT.

The chain recombines TRBV19 with TRBJ2-1, with TRBD1 matching 7 bases. The end of the DNA fits TRBJ2-7 better, so the J call may be wrong. Germline V gives CDR1 LNHDA, CDR2 SQIVND (reference sequence). The CDR3 length is 15 residues. The CDR3 DNA sequence: TGTGCCAGTAGTTCCGGGACAGTGGCTACTCATGAGCAGTACTTC. As protein: CASSSGTVATHEQYF.

The sample holds one count of this clonotype. One end of the junction varies from germline; a read error may be responsible. V gene TRBV6-6 combines with J gene TRBJ1-1; tentatively, D is TRBD1 (5 bases). From germline, CDR1 is MNHNY and CDR2 SVGAGI (reference sequence). The CDR3 contains 14 residues. Here the CDR3 reads CASTLQAPNTEASF. CDR3 nucleotides: TGTGCCAGCACTCTACAGGCTCCTAACACTGAAGCTTCCTTC.

The chain combines TRBV20-1 with TRBJ1-2; maybe TRBD1 (6 bases). Germline V CDR1 and CDR2: DFQATT, SNEGSKA (reference sequence). V lost 1 base and J lost 8, with 17 bases in between. This CDR3 is 14 amino acids long. The DNA of the CDR3 is TGCAGTGCTAGAGTCAGGGGCCCAGCCGGAGGCTACACCTTC. Amino acid sequence: CSARVRGPAGGYTF.

This clonotype was detected many times. This sequence joins TRBV28 and TRBJ2-5; no firm D call. Germline assignment: CDR1 MDHEN and CDR2 SYDVKM. Between the trimmed V and J ends, which lost 6 bases and 0 bases, there was a span of 14 bases. CDR3 length: 15 amino acids. In DNA form, the CDR3 reads TGTGCCAGCAGCTCTTCGTCTGGGTACCAAGAGACCCAGTACTTC. Protein sequence: CASSSSSGYQETQYF.

Regarding this clonotype: The final CDR3 position lacks the conserved phenylalanine or tryptophan, pointing to a likely read error. This sequence joins TRBV29-1 and TRBJ2-3, with D unclear. The J call may be mistaken, given a closer DNA end match to TRBJ1-5. The V gene's germline CDR1 is SQVTM and CDR2 ANQGSEA. This CDR3 has 12 amino acids. In nucleotides, the CDR3 is TGCAGCGTGGGCGGAGGCACAGATACACAGCATTTG. It encodes CSVGGGTDTQHL.

This clonotype has a single count. A much larger clone differs from this one at a single base, so this may be a read error. The chain combines TRBV24-1 with TRBJ2-2; D might be TRBD1 (5 bases). The CDR3 has 15 amino acids. Germline-derived CDR1 and CDR2 are KGHDR and SFDVKD. The CDR3: CATSDPNWGTRELFF. The CDR3 DNA follows: TGTGCCACCAGTGATCCGAATTGGGGCACCAGGGAGCTGTTTTTT.

Comment on this clonotype: Given the absence of the conserved phenylalanine or tryptophan at the CDR3 end, a read error is likely. The DNA is left out, because the CDR3 cannot be placed on it with certainty; the CDR3 is given as TCRdb lists it. The genes are TRBV29-1 and TRBJ1-2; the table names TRBD1, a call not compared with the DNA. The CDR3 comprises 13 residues, both ends counted. The V gene's germline CDR1 is SQVTM and CDR2 ANQGSEA. The CDR3 sequence: CSVGGRENYGYTL.

For this clonotype: Germline is not matched at one junction end, which may reflect a read error. The chain couples TRBV28 to TRBJ2-5; no clear D gene. CDR1 is MDHEN and CDR2 is SYDVKM in the germline V gene. This CDR3 is built from 15 residues. The CDR3 protein is CASSVRGTRSETQCF. DNA of the CDR3: TGTGCTAGCAGTGTTCGAGGAACCCGGTCGGAGACCCAGTGCTTC.

In regard to this clonotype: The CDR3 carries no conserved terminal phenylalanine or tryptophan, so it likely arises from a read error. V is TRBV11-3 and J is TRBJ2-5; TRBD2 agrees at 7 bases. The ends lost 3 bases at V and 8 bases at J; junction bases unmatched: 18. The CDR3 covers 17 residues. Germline loops: CDR1 SGHNT, CDR2 YENEEA. The CDR3 loop reads CASSFGTNGSPLDTQYS. DNA for the CDR3: TGTGCCAGCAGCTTTGGGACTAACGGGAGTCCTTTGGATACCCAGTACTCC.

This chain uses TRBV7-8 with TRBJ1-1; unclear D gene. The CDR3 totals 13 residues. Trimming took 7 bases from V and 11 from J, leaving 20 bases between them. Germline V CDR1 and CDR2: SGHVS, FQNEAQ. The CDR3 spells CASISEQSRGAFF. The CDR3 DNA reads TGTGCCAGCATCTCAGAGCAGAGCCGAGGGGCTTTCTTT. Drawing the rest from reference TRBV7-8 and TRBJ1-1, the complete variable domain is GAGVSQSPRYKVAKRGQDVALRCDPISGHVSLFWYQQALGQGPEFLTYFQNEAQLDKSGLPSDRFFAERPEGSVSTLKIQRTQQEDSAVYLCASISEQSRGAFFGQGTRLTVV.

Of note for this clonotype: Compared with germline, one end of the junction differs, possibly owing to a read error. The J gene is TRBJ2-3, the V gene TRBV11-1, with D possibly called TRBD1 or TRBD2 (5 bases each). Germline V gene sequence: CDR1 SGHAT, CDR2 FQDESV (reference sequence). This CDR3 region has 19 residues. In DNA form, the CDR3 reads TGTGCCATCAGCTCTGGGGGAAGCTCTATTGGAGCCCTCACAGATACGCAGTATTTT. This encodes CAISSGGSSIGALTDTQYF.

Concerning this clonotype itself: No conserved phenylalanine or tryptophan ends this CDR3, so it is likely a read error. J is TRBJ2-1 and V is TRBV11-3, with D perhaps TRBD1 (5 bases). The CDR3 spans 14 residues. Germline V gene sequence: CDR1 SGHNT, CDR2 YENEEA. CDR3 bases: TGTGACAGCAGCATAGGGGTCAGCAACAATGAGCAGTTCATC. It specifies CDSSIGVSNNEQFI.

As regards this clonotype: Given the absence of the conserved phenylalanine or tryptophan at the CDR3 end, a read error is likely. The rearrangement links TRBV28 to TRBJ1-2, with D unclear. Germline V gives CDR1 MDHEN, CDR2 SYDVKM. This CDR3 spans 13 amino acids. The CDR3: CANSDGSTRGYTS. The CDR3 bases are TGTGCCAACAGTGACGGATCTACTCGAGGCTACACCTCC.

On this clonotype: Germline and junction disagree at one end, which may indicate a read error. The rearrangement joins TRBV29-1 to TRBJ2-1, with 8 bases fitting TRBD1. Germline loops: CDR1 SQVTM, CDR2 ANQGSEA. CDR3 length: 12 amino acids. The CDR3 protein is CSSEQGVSEQLF. The CDR3 nucleotides are TGCAGCTCAGAACAGGGGGTGAGTGAGCAGTTGTTC.